The 6 T cell receptor beta chains reported below all come from one sample, sequenced in a study of Tregs in tolerant kidney transplant recipients. The assay was immunoSEQ multiplex PCR, and TCRdb's table has in-frame clones only and misses some. The table has just under 65,000 clones, roughly 98% seen once. The sample consisted of Tregs from blood, taken before the transplant. The receptors here all came from a human donor who received a combined kidney and bone marrow transplant.

The rearrangement uses TRBV10-3 and TRBJ2-7; D gene unclear. The ends were cut back, 10 bases at V and 2 bases at J, with 15 bases in the middle. CDR1 and CDR2 from the germline V gene are ENHRY and SYGVKD. The CDR3 totals 13 residues. CDR3 amino acids: CATNPGSTYEQYF. For the CDR3, the DNA is TGTGCCACCAATCCTGGCAGTACCTACGAGCAGTACTTC.

V gene TRBV7-9 combines with J gene TRBJ2-6, with TRBD1 matching 8 bases. In germline, CDR1 is SEHNR, CDR2 FQNEAQ (reference sequence). The CDR3 covers 17 residues. The V gene end was trimmed by 1 base and the J gene end by 3 bases; junction bases not matched to a gene: 5. For the CDR3, the DNA is TGTGCCAGCAGCTTAGGGACAGGGTCTCTTGGGGCCAACGTCCTGACTTTC. Translating it yields CASSLGTGSLGANVLTF.

The genes are TRBV19 and TRBJ2-5; maybe TRBD2 (6 bases). Trimming took off 6 bases at V and 6 bases at J, with 11 bases between the two ends. This CDR3 is 12 amino acids long. CDR1 is LNHDA, CDR2 SQIVND, per germline (reference sequence). In DNA, the CDR3 is TGTGCCAGTAGCGGGAGTCGAAAGACCCAGTACTTC. It codes for CASSGSRKTQYF.

This chain joins TRBV6-1 and TRBJ2-7; D may be TRBD1 (5 bases). Germline V gene data show CDR1 as MNHNS and CDR2 as SASEGT. V was shortened by 5 bases and J by 0 bases, with 14 bases between the two germline ends. This CDR3 spans 15 amino acids. CDR3 bases: TGTGCCAGCAGTCCCAGGGTACCCGCCTCCTACGAGCAGTACTTC. Its translation: CASSPRVPASYEQYF.

The DNA of the CDR3 is TGCGCCAGCAGCTATAGGACAGGGGGCACTGAAGCTTTCTTT. Translated: CASSYRTGGTEAFF. This rearrangement joins TRBV5-1 to TRBJ1-1, with TRBD1 identical over 10 bases. Germline lookup yields CDR1 SGHRS and CDR2 YFSETQ. The CDR3 consists of 14 residues. The junction had 3 bases not matched to a gene; V was cut back by 3 bases and J by 4 bases.

The chain employs TRBV7-7 and TRBJ2-7; 9 bases line up with TRBD1. CDR3 length: 16 amino acids. Losses at the gene ends were 1 base for V and 5 bases for J; bases not matched to a gene: 9. CDR1 and CDR2 from the germline V gene are SSHAT and FNYEAQ (reference sequence). CDR3 in amino acids: CASSLGAGQGVHEQYF. Written as DNA, the CDR3 is TGTGCCAGCAGCTTAGGTGCGGGACAGGGAGTCCACGAGCAGTACTTC.